The 25 T cell receptor beta chains reported below all come from one sample, sequenced in a study of control samples from healthy donors and cancer patients. Using immunoSEQ multiplex PCR, the repertoire was profiled, and TCRdb retains in-frame clones only, with some absent. The data show around 150,000 clones, with around 88% seen just once and less than 2% held by the top ten. The sample comprised blood. The receptor set was obtained from a man between 18 and 35 years old in good health.

The J gene is TRBJ1-2, the V gene TRBV4-2, with 7 nucleotides matching TRBD1. Looked up from germline, CDR1 is LGHNA and CDR2 is YNFKEQ. CDR3 length: 17 residues. V trimming: 0 bases; J trimming: 4 bases; junction bases outside the gene matches: 11. The CDR3 sequence is CASSQEIWSGGSYGYTF. The CDR3 DNA sequence: TGTGCCAGCAGCCAAGAGATCTGGTCAGGGGGTAGCTATGGCTACACCTTC.

This rearrangement joins TRBV10-2 to TRBJ1-1; a weak D match, TRBD1 (6 bases). Germline V lookup: CDR1 WSHSY, CDR2 SAAADI. Between the trimmed V and J ends, which lost 5 bases and 8 bases, there was a span of 9 bases. This CDR3 is built from 11 residues. DNA for the CDR3: TGCGCCAGCAGTTGGCAGGGGGAAGCTTTCTTT. As protein: CASSWQGEAFF.

This clone was seen just once. This chain joins TRBV28 and TRBJ1-2; 10 positions agree with TRBD1. This CDR3 contains 15 residues. With V trimmed by 6 bases and J by 2 bases, 6 bases remained unmatched. Germline V lookup: CDR1 MDHEN, CDR2 SYDVKM. The CDR3 loop reads CASRLRQGANYGYTF. The CDR3 DNA reads as TGTGCCAGCAGGCTAAGACAGGGGGCGAACTATGGCTACACCTTC.

This sequence joins TRBV5-1 and TRBJ1-5, with no clear D. The CDR3 extends over 14 amino acids. From germline, CDR1 is SGHRS and CDR2 YFSETQ. V was cut by 1 base and J by 6 bases, with 11 bases left in between. The DNA of the CDR3 is TGCGCCAGCAGCTTGAGTGGAGGAGGTCAGCCCCAGCATTTT. This codes for CASSLSGGGQPQHF.

The genes are TRBV7-2 and TRBJ1-2; D possibly corresponds to TRBD1 (6 bases). The CDR3 runs to 16 residues. Germline CDR1 reads SGHTA; CDR2 reads FQGNSA. V was pared by 2 bases and J by 4 bases, with 17 bases between. CDR3 residues: CASSLNRVARGYGYTF. CDR3 nucleotide sequence: TGTGCCAGCAGCTTAAACAGGGTGGCCCGGGGCTATGGCTACACCTTC.

This chain uses TRBV2 with TRBJ1-4, with 7 bases aligning to TRBD1. Germline V gives CDR1 SNHLY, CDR2 FYNNEI. V dropped 7 bases and J dropped 5; count of bases not matched to a gene: 10. CDR3 size: 15 residues. CDR3 bases: TGTGCCAGCACCGAGGGGGGGACAGAGAATGAAAAACTGTTTTTT. Translation gives CASTEGGTENEKLFF.

This clone was counted between two and nine times. V and J are TRBV7-9 and TRBJ1-4, with D possibly TRBD1 on 5 matching bases. V was cut by 5 bases and J by 7 bases, with 20 bases left in between. CDR3 length: 16 residues. Germline CDR1 SEHNR, CDR2 FQNEAQ (reference sequence). CDR3: CASSRGTAPGGEKLFF. The CDR3 DNA reads TGTGCCAGCAGCCGTGGGACGGCTCCCGGTGGTGAAAAACTGTTTTTT.

The table lists this clone with a few counts. This rearrangement joins TRBV11-2 to TRBJ2-3, with no clear D. V gave up 3 bases and J gave up 3 bases, with 7 bases separating them. Germline assignment: CDR1 SGHAT and CDR2 FQNNGV. The CDR3 has 13 amino acids. The CDR3 spells CASSLLGTDTQYF. CDR3 nucleotides: TGTGCCAGCAGCTTGTTGGGAACAGATACGCAGTATTTT.

This chain connects TRBV28 to TRBJ2-1, with D unresolved. The V gene's germline CDR1 is MDHEN and CDR2 SYDVKM. The CDR3 is 15 amino acids. Between the trimmed V and J ends, which lost 3 bases and 2 bases, there was a span of 11 bases. The CDR3: CASSLGGKTYNEQFF. As DNA, the CDR3 is TGTGCCAGCAGTTTGGGTGGAAAAACCTACAATGAGCAGTTCTTC.

This chain links TRBV6-1 with TRBJ1-2; the D is unclear. Germline V gene data show CDR1 as MNHNS and CDR2 as SASEGT. The CDR3 has 15 amino acids. V was shortened by 2 bases and J by 6 bases, with 16 bases between the two germline ends. Here the CDR3 reads CASSESLGEAHGYTF. In nucleotides, the CDR3 is TGTGCCAGCAGTGAAAGTCTCGGGGAGGCGCATGGCTACACCTTC.

The chain recombines TRBV12-5 with TRBJ1-5; 8 bases are shared with TRBD1. CDR3 length: 21 residues. Trimming removed 8 bases from V and 0 bases from J; junction bases left unmatched: 24. Germline V CDR1 and CDR2: LGHNT, FRNRAP. The chain's CDR3 is CASRPQAGGQKEDYSNQPQHF. CDR3 in DNA: TGTGCTAGTAGACCACAGGCAGGGGGCCAAAAAGAGGATTATAGCAATCAGCCCCAGCATTTT.

There are a few counts of this clone. The chain combines TRBV5-4 with TRBJ1-3; maybe TRBD1 (6 bases). CDR3 length: 14 residues. The germline V gene has CDR1 SGHNT and CDR2 YYREEE (reference sequence). The V end was cut by 4 bases, the J end by 3 bases, with 11 bases between. The CDR3 sequence is CASSLSGVGNTIYF. DNA of the CDR3: TGTGCCAGCAGCCTATCAGGGGTTGGAAACACCATATATTTT.

The chain employs TRBV27 and TRBJ1-2; TRBD1 matches 7 bases. Germline trimming cut 8 bases from V and 4 bases from J; bases unmatched to any gene: 10. Germline V CDR1 and CDR2: MNHEY, SMNVEV (reference sequence). The length of the CDR3 is 14 residues. CDR3 coding DNA: TGTGCCAGCTCTCCGGGACAGCACATCTATGGCTACACCTTC. It is translated as CASSPGQHIYGYTF.

The chain combines TRBV14 with TRBJ1-2, with 8 nucleotides matching TRBD1. Looked up from germline, CDR1 is SGHDN and CDR2 is FVKESK. With 3 bases clipped from V and 5 bases from J, the junction kept 8 bases outside the gene matches. The CDR3 totals 15 residues. This chain's CDR3 is CASSQGGQGRYGYTF. CDR3 DNA: TGTGCCAGCAGCCAGGGTGGACAGGGAAGATATGGCTACACCTTC. Complete variable domain (other parts from reference TRBV14 and TRBJ1-2): EAGVTQFPSHSVIEKGQTVTLRCDPISGHDNLYWYRRVMGKEIKFLLHFVKESKQDESGMPNNRFLAERTGGTYSTLKVQPAELEDSGVYFCASSQGGQGRYGYTFGSGTRLTVV.

The chain joins TRBV28 to TRBJ1-5, with a weak D call TRBD1 (6 bases). Per the germline V gene, CDR1 is MDHEN and CDR2 is SYDVKM. This CDR3 region has 16 residues. Trimming shortened V by 3 bases and J by 1 base, and 13 bases separated the two germline ends. CDR3 nucleotide sequence: TGTGCCAGCAGTTTTCGGAACAGGGAAAGCAATCAGCCCCAGCATTTT. This encodes CASSFRNRESNQPQHF. The whole variable domain, filled in from reference TRBV28 and TRBJ1-5, reads DVKVTQSSRYLVKRTGEKVFLECVQDMDHENMFWYRQDPGLGLRLIYFSYDVKMKEKGDIPEGYSVSREKKERFSLILESASTNQTSMYLCASSFRNRESNQPQHFGDGTRLSIL.

V usage is TRBV6-6 and J usage is TRBJ2-5; D possibly corresponds to TRBD2 (6 bases). The CDR3 has 14 residues. Trimming shortened V by 3 bases and J by 7 bases, and 15 bases separated the two germline ends. Germline CDR1 MNHNY, CDR2 SVGAGI (reference sequence). The CDR3, as DNA: TGTGCCAGCAGTTATTTGGGACTCGGCCGGACCCAGTACTTC. This gives the protein CASSYLGLGRTQYF.

CDR3 sequence (DNA): TGTGCCAGCTTAGGGGGGGGCGCCGCCTACGAGCAGTACTTC. Translating it yields CASLGGGAAYEQYF. V and J are TRBV28 and TRBJ2-7; TRBD2 might be the D (7 bases). This CDR3 is 14 amino acids long. V lost 8 bases to trimming and J lost 2 bases, with 16 bases between them. Germline CDR1 and CDR2: MDHEN and SYDVKM. The whole variable domain, filled in from reference TRBV28 and TRBJ2-7, reads DVKVTQSSRYLVKRTGEKVFLECVQDMDHENMFWYRQDPGLGLRLIYFSYDVKMKEKGDIPEGYSVSREKKERFSLILESASTNQTSMYLCASLGGGAAYEQYFGPGTRLTVT.

V usage is TRBV27 and J usage is TRBJ1-1; D is ambiguous. With 3 bases removed from V and 4 bases from J, the gap between germline ends came to 12 bases. The CDR3 runs to 14 residues. In germline, CDR1 is MNHEY, CDR2 SMNVEV (reference sequence). CDR3 DNA sequence: TGTGCCAGCAGTTTGTTGGGGAAAGGCACTGAAGCTTTCTTT. As protein: CASSLLGKGTEAFF.

This rearrangement joins TRBV6-6 to TRBJ1-6, with D possibly TRBD1 on 6 matching bases. The germline gives CDR1 MNHNY, CDR2 SVGAGI (reference sequence). V was shortened by 6 bases and J by 7 bases, with 16 bases between the two germline ends. The CDR3 has 15 amino acids. The CDR3 DNA reads as TGTGCCAGCAGCCCCACAGACAGGATGAATTCACCCCTCCACTTT. This encodes CASSPTDRMNSPLHF.

This chain uses TRBV9 with TRBJ1-2; D is undetermined. The germline V gene has CDR1 SGDLS and CDR2 YYNGEE. The CDR3 extends over 12 amino acids. Trimming shortened V by 0 bases and J by 7 bases, and 7 bases separated the two germline ends. The CDR3 DNA reads as TGTGCCAGCAGCGTAGGAGGAGGTGGCTACACCTTC. This translates into CASSVGGGGYTF.

The chain's CDR3 is CASSSLGGGNTIYF. Here the CDR3 DNA reads TGTGCCAGCAGTTCCCTAGGAGGTGGAAACACCATATATTTT. This chain connects TRBV6-5 to TRBJ1-3; D is undetermined. V was clipped by 4 bases and J by 3 bases, with 10 bases between them. Germline CDR1 and CDR2: MNHEY and SVGAGI. This CDR3 comprises 14 residues.

The rearrangement links TRBV14 to TRBJ2-7, with D perhaps TRBD1 or TRBD2 (6 bases each). CDR3 length: 14 residues. Germline V lookup: CDR1 SGHDN, CDR2 FVKESK. Trimming removed 1 base from V and 3 bases from J, with 10 bases in between. The CDR3 loop reads CASSQGGAVYEQYF. CDR3 in DNA: TGTGCCAGCAGCCAAGGGGGGGCAGTCTACGAGCAGTACTTC.

J is TRBJ1-5 and V is TRBV6-5; D gene uncertain. Trimming stripped 9 bases from V and 1 base from J, with 13 bases between. The CDR3 spans 14 residues. Germline CDR1 MNHEY, CDR2 SVGAGI. This CDR3 reads CASKGRLSNQPQHF. The CDR3 region has the DNA TGTGCCAGTAAGGGCCGTCTAAGCAATCAGCCCCAGCATTTT.

V and J are TRBV7-2 and TRBJ2-7, with 7 bases aligning to TRBD2. The CDR3 covers 14 residues. After removal of 4 bases from V and 3 bases from J, the junction contained 6 bases not matched to a gene. Germline assignment: CDR1 SGHTA and CDR2 FQGNSA. CDR3 bases: TGTGCCAGCAGCTCGAGACTAGCCTTCTACGAGCAGTACTTC. This encodes CASSSRLAFYEQYF. The complete variable domain, with remaining parts taken from reference TRBV7-2 and TRBJ2-7, reads GAGVSQSPSNKVTEKGKDVELRCDPISGHTALYWYRQSLGQGLEFLIYFQGNSAPDKSGLPSDRFSAERTGGSVSTLTIQRTQQEDSAVYLCASSSRLAFYEQYFGPGTRLTVT.

The gene calls are TRBV7-9 and TRBJ1-1; tentatively, D is TRBD1 (6 bases). With 3 bases removed from V and 2 bases from J, the gap between germline ends came to 22 bases. The CDR3 is made up of 18 amino acids. In germline, CDR1 is SEHNR, CDR2 FQNEAQ (reference sequence). CDR3 protein: CASSLRRQVGPENTEAFF. The CDR3 bases are TGTGCCAGCAGCTTGAGGAGACAGGTGGGCCCTGAAAACACTGAAGCTTTCTTT.